The sequence of this T cell receptor (beta chain) was determined in a study of graft-versus-host responses after intestinal transplantation. Sequencing used immunoSEQ multiplex PCR; TCRdb keeps in-frame clones, though not all of them. The data show about 96,000 clones, roughly 92% seen once. From germline, CDR1 is MNHEY and CDR2 SMNVEV (reference sequence). With 3 bases removed from V and 0 bases from J, the gap between germline ends came to 11 bases. The CDR3 runs to 16 residues. Regarding this clone: Its specificity is not known.

The chain has TRBV27 and TRBJ1-4, with D tentatively TRBD1 (6 bases). The specimen comprised unstimulated CD4+ T cells sorted from spleen or lymph node cells, sampled before intestinal transplant. This sequence originates from a human donor who received an intestinal transplant. The CDR3 DNA follows: TGTGCCAGCAGTTTTCTCCGGACAGCAACTAATGAAAAACTGTTTTTT. Its protein is CASSFLRTATNEKLFF.